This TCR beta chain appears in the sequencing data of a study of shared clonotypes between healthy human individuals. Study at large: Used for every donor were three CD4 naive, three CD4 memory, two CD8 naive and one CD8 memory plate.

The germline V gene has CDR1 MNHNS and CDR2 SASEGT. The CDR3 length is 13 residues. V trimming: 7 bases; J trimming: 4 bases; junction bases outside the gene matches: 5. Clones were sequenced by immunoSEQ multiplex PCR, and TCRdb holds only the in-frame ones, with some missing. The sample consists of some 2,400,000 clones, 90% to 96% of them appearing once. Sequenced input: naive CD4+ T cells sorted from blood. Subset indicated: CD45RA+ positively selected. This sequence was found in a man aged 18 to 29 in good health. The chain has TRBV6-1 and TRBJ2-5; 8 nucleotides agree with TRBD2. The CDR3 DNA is TGTGCCAGCACCTGGACTAGCCGAGAGACCCAGTACTTC. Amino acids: CASTWTSRETQYF.